These 27 T cell receptor beta chains came from one sample sequenced in a study of T cell repertoires in cytomegalovirus infection. TCRdb independently ran MiXCR on the reads; one entry per CDR3 protein. This table has some 300,000 distinct CDR3 sequences, approximately 8.9% appearing once. The sequenced material came from PBMCs. These receptors all come from a human donor in good health (CMV status not recorded). Some clones in this sample may be carry-over from other donors' samples.

This clonotype came up a few times. The V call is TRBV2, the J call TRBJ2-3, with TRBD1 matching 8 bases. Trimming at V came to 6 bases and at J to 2 bases, leaving 7 bases not matched to a gene. Germline V CDR1 and CDR2: SNHLY, FYNNEI. CDR3 length: 15 amino acids. The CDR3 DNA reads as TGTGCCAGCAGCGGACAGGGCCCCCCCACAGATACGCAGTATTTT. This encodes CASSGQGPPTDTQYF.

This clonotype has a count of ten or more. This sequence may be a read error, since a much larger clone differs from it by one base. The CDR3 DNA sequence: TGTGCCAGCAGCTCCAACTACGAGCAGTACTTC. Protein: CASSSNYEQYF. V and J are TRBV7-6 and TRBJ2-7; the D is unclear. CDR1 and CDR2 (germline): SGHVS, FNYEAQ. V lost 4 bases and J 3 bases, leaving 4 bases between the germline ends. The CDR3 is 11 amino acids.

This clonotype was seen a few times. The chain employs TRBV5-1 and TRBJ2-1, with a tentative D call TRBD2 (5 bases). The germline V gene encodes CDR1 SGHRS and CDR2 YFSETQ. The CDR3 totals 14 residues. The V and J ends lost 2 bases and 6 bases respectively, with 12 bases between them. CDR3 coding DNA: TGCGCCAGCAGCTTCAGGCCCCGGGGCAATGAGCAGTTCTTC. This sequence encodes CASSFRPRGNEQFF.

This clonotype was detected ten times or more. The chain links TRBV7-3 to TRBJ1-1; D gene ambiguous. V lost 6 bases and J 5 bases, leaving 19 bases between the germline ends. The CDR3 is made up of 15 amino acids. Germline CDR1 SGHTA, CDR2 FQGTGA. The CDR3 sequence is CASSGGLAAGTEAFF. Written as DNA, the CDR3 is TGTGCCAGCAGTGGCGGTCTTGCGGCGGGTACTGAAGCTTTCTTT.

This clonotype was seen a handful of times. The gene calls are TRBV20-1 and TRBJ2-1, with D perhaps matching TRBD1 or TRBD2 (5 bases each). The V gene's germline CDR1 is DFQATT and CDR2 SNEGSKA (reference sequence). V lost 2 bases and J 9 bases, leaving 8 bases between the germline ends. The CDR3 extends over 11 amino acids. CDR3 region: CSARRGGEQFF. The DNA of the CDR3 is TGCAGTGCTAGACGGGGCGGTGAGCAGTTCTTC.

This clonotype was recorded at least ten times. The chain joins TRBV14 to TRBJ2-1, with TRBD1 matching over 7 bases. Per the germline V gene, CDR1 is SGHDN and CDR2 is FVKESK. The CDR3 runs 14 residues. V lost 4 bases and J lost 8; bases outside the gene matches: 8. The CDR3 region is CASSRVRGLDEQFF. The CDR3 bases are TGTGCCAGCAGCCGGGTTAGGGGGCTGGATGAGCAGTTCTTC. The variable domain in full, with the rest retrieved from reference TRBV14 and TRBJ2-1, is EAGVTQFPSHSVIEKGQTVTLRCDPISGHDNLYWYRRVMGKEIKFLLHFVKESKQDESGMPNNRFLAERTGGTYSTLKVQPAELEDSGVYFCASSRVRGLDEQFFGPGTRLTVL.

This chain joins TRBV7-3 and TRBJ1-1, with 9 bases lining up with TRBD1. The length of the CDR3 is 16 residues. The V gene's germline CDR1 is SGHTA and CDR2 FQGTGA. Trimming at V came to 5 bases and at J to 1 base, leaving 8 bases not matched to a gene. The CDR3 reads CASSKDQGQGNTEAFF. Written as DNA, the CDR3 is TGTGCCAGCAGCAAAGACCAGGGACAGGGGAACACTGAAGCTTTCTTT.

This rearrangement joins TRBV18 to TRBJ1-5, with 8 bases aligning to TRBD1. Germline V gene sequence: CDR1 KGHSH, CDR2 LQKENI. V lost 6 bases and J lost 7; bases outside the gene matches: 11. The CDR3 extends over 15 amino acids. The CDR3 DNA reads TGTGCCAGCTCCGACCTCGACAGGGGAGGCCAGCCCCAGCATTTT. Translation gives CASSDLDRGGQPQHF.

This clonotype was picked up many times. The gene calls are TRBV28 and TRBJ1-5, with 9 bases matching TRBD1. The junction had 5 bases not matched to a gene; V was cut back by 10 bases and J by 7 bases. CDR3 length equals 12 residues. Germline CDR1 and CDR2: MDHEN and SYDVKM. DNA for the CDR3: TGTGCCATCGGGACAGGGTCCCAGCCCCAGCATTTT. It translates to CAIGTGSQPQHF.

The table lists this clonotype with many counts. This rearrangement joins TRBV7-2 to TRBJ1-5, with no clear D. Germline CDR1 and CDR2: SGHTA and FQGNSA. The CDR3 contains 14 residues. V dropped 5 bases and J dropped 3 bases, with 11 bases sitting between them. The CDR3 spells CASSRDGFNQPQHF. Here the CDR3 DNA reads TGTGCCAGCAGCCGCGATGGGTTCAATCAGCCCCAGCATTTT.

This clonotype occurred many times. The chain carries TRBV29-1 and TRBJ2-3; maybe TRBD2 (5 bases). The germline V and J ends were trimmed by 1 base and 6 bases, with 17 bases remaining between them. Germline V CDR1 and CDR2: SQVTM, ANQGSEA. CDR3 length: 15 residues. CDR3 sequence (DNA): TGCAGCGTTGAAGGGGTCGGGAAAACCGGGGATACGCAGTATTTT. Translated: CSVEGVGKTGDTQYF.

This clonotype was observed a handful of times. DNA of the CDR3: TGTGCCAGCAGTGGAGGGACAGGGGTAGGCGAGCAGTACTTC. It codes for CASSGGTGVGEQYF. The V and J genes are TRBV2 and TRBJ2-7; 10 bases are shared with TRBD1. CDR1 is SNHLY and CDR2 is FYNNEI in the germline V gene. The CDR3 runs to 14 residues. With V trimmed by 4 bases and J by 6 bases, 6 bases remained unmatched.

This clonotype was detected many times. This chain joins TRBV5-4 and TRBJ2-2; TRBD1 might be the D (5 bases). Germline assignment: CDR1 SGHNT and CDR2 YYREEE (reference sequence). This CDR3 has 16 amino acids. The V end was cut by 0 bases, the J end by 0 bases, with 9 bases between. CDR3 nucleotide sequence: TGTGCCAGCAGCTTGGACAGGCCAACGAACACCGGGGAGCTGTTTTTT. This codes for CASSLDRPTNTGELFF.

This clonotype was detected many times. The rearrangement joins TRBV4-3 to TRBJ2-1; unclear D gene. V lost 3 bases and J 0 bases, leaving 3 bases between the germline ends. The CDR3 is 13 residues long. Germline assignment: CDR1 LGHNA and CDR2 YSLEER. The CDR3 loop is CASSHLSYNEQFF. CDR3 bases: TGCGCCAGCAGCCACCTCTCCTACAATGAGCAGTTCTTC.

This clonotype was detected ten times or more. The chain uses TRBV7-9 and TRBJ1-1; TRBD1 is a possible D gene (6 bases). CDR1 SEHNR and CDR2 FQNEAQ come from the germline V gene (reference sequence). The CDR3 sequence is 14 residues long. With 5 bases removed from V and 3 bases from J, the gap between germline ends came to 13 bases. The CDR3 region has the DNA TGTGCCAGCAGCCCCCCCGAGGGGGACACTGAAGCTTTCTTT. Translating gives CASSPPEGDTEAFF. Filled out from reference TRBV7-9 and TRBJ1-1, the complete variable domain reads DTGVSQNPRHKITKRGQNVTFRCDPISEHNRLYWYRQTLGQGPEFLTYFQNEAQLEKSRLLSDRFSAERPKGSFSTLEIQRTEQGDSAMYLCASSPPEGDTEAFFGQGTRLTVV.

This clonotype showed up many times. This sequence joins TRBV7-2 and TRBJ2-3; 11 bases align to TRBD2. V lost 2 bases and J lost 3; bases outside the gene matches: 7. Germline V CDR1 and CDR2: SGHTA, FQGNSA. The CDR3 runs 17 residues. The CDR3 coding sequence is TGTGCCAGCAGCTTATTAGCGGGGGGGCCGGGGACAGATACGCAGTATTTT. Translating it yields CASSLLAGGPGTDTQYF.

This clonotype has at least ten counts. The chain carries TRBV6-5 and TRBJ2-3, with D possibly TRBD2 on 5 matching bases. Germline assignment: CDR1 MNHEY and CDR2 SVGAGI. Trimming removed 7 bases from V and 3 bases from J, with 17 bases in between. The CDR3 loop spans 15 amino acids. CDR3 DNA: TGTGCCAGCAAGAGAGGCTACCGGAGGACAGATACGCAGTATTTT. Translated, it gives CASKRGYRRTDTQYF.

This clonotype has ten or more counts. The gene calls are TRBV7-2 and TRBJ2-2; TRBD1 is a possible D gene (5 bases). Per the germline V gene, CDR1 is SGHTA and CDR2 is FQGNSA. With 7 bases removed from V and 0 bases from J, the gap between germline ends came to 12 bases. The CDR3 covers 15 residues. Here the CDR3 DNA reads TGTGCCAGCACCCCACGACAGTCGAACACCGGGGAGCTGTTTTTT. It specifies CASTPRQSNTGELFF.

Many counts were recorded for this clonotype. The gene calls are TRBV28 and TRBJ1-5, with a possible D match to TRBD1 (6 bases). CDR1 is MDHEN, CDR2 SYDVKM, per germline. The CDR3 has 16 residues. Trimming left V 6 bases short and J 0 bases short, with 15 bases between. The chain's CDR3 is CASRHQGLYSNQPQHF. The CDR3 coding sequence is TGTGCCAGCAGACATCAGGGGCTCTATAGCAATCAGCCCCAGCATTTT.

The table lists this clonotype with many counts. The J gene is TRBJ2-7, the V gene TRBV18; a possible D gene is TRBD1 (5 bases). Germline V gene data show CDR1 as KGHSH and CDR2 as LQKENI. The CDR3 sequence is 18 residues long. V lost 1 base, J lost 3 bases, and 22 bases lay in between. CDR3 coding DNA: TGTGCCAGCTCACCACTCTTCGGTGGGGCGAAGGAAATCTACGAGCAGTACTTC. Amino acid sequence: CASSPLFGGAKEIYEQYF. Complete variable domain (other parts from reference TRBV18 and TRBJ2-7): NAGVMQNPRHLVRRRGQEARLRCSPMKGHSHVYWYRQLPEEGLKFMVYLQKENIIDESGMPKERFSAEFPKEGPSILRIQQVVRGDSAAYFCASSPLFGGAKEIYEQYFGPGTRLTVT.

There are many counts of this clonotype. V is TRBV28 and J is TRBJ2-7; D call uncertain. The CDR3 has 13 residues. CDR1 is MDHEN, CDR2 SYDVKM, per germline. Trimming left V 4 bases short and J 1 base short, with 8 bases between. The CDR3 reads CASSYPGSYEQYV. As DNA, the CDR3 is TGTGCCAGCAGTTATCCGGGTTCCTACGAGCAGTACGTC.

The V call is TRBV28, the J call TRBJ2-3, with TRBD1 matching over 8 bases. CDR3 length: 13 residues. J gave up 2 bases and V 10 bases, and 5 bases lay outside the gene matches. CDR1 is MDHEN, CDR2 SYDVKM, per germline. The CDR3 sequence: CAIPGQDTDTQYF. The DNA for the CDR3 is TGTGCCATACCGGGACAGGACACAGATACGCAGTATTTT.

This clonotype has ten or more counts. V usage is TRBV2 and J usage is TRBJ1-2; D is undetermined. This CDR3 is built from 12 residues. Germline loops: CDR1 SNHLY, CDR2 FYNNEI. The ends were cut back, 8 bases at V and 8 bases at J, with 15 bases in the middle. CDR3 bases: TGTGCCAGCTTAAGGATTACGATCGGCTACACCTTC. Protein sequence: CASLRITIGYTF.

This clonotype was seen at least ten times. The chain recombines TRBV28 with TRBJ2-7, with D tentatively TRBD1 (6 bases). V was shortened by 6 bases and J by 4 bases, with 16 bases between the two germline ends. Germline V gene lookup returns CDR1 MDHEN and CDR2 SYDVKM. The CDR3 length is 14 residues. The chain's CDR3 is CASSQYRAGYEQYV. CDR3 coding DNA: TGTGCCAGCAGCCAGTACAGGGCAGGGTACGAGCAGTACGTC.

This clonotype occurred many times. The V gene is TRBV4-1, the J gene TRBJ1-6; TRBD1 matches 8 bases. Trimming took 4 bases from V and 7 from J; bases not matched to a gene: 9. This CDR3 spans 16 amino acids. Germline V gene sequence: CDR1 MGHRA, CDR2 YSYEKL. The CDR3, as DNA: TGCGCCAGCAGCCCGCGTACCGCAGGGGGCAATTCACCCCTCCACTTT. The encoded protein is CASSPRTAGGNSPLHF.

This clonotype was recorded many times. This sequence joins TRBV7-2 and TRBJ1-1, with a possible D match to TRBD1 (6 bases). The CDR3 totals 16 residues. Germline CDR1 is SGHTA and CDR2 is FQGNSA. Trimming shortened V by 1 base and J by 1 base, and 13 bases separated the two germline ends. The CDR3 nucleotides are TGTGCCAGCAGCTTAGTTGCCGGGGGCCAGAACACTGAAGCTTTCTTT. Translated, it gives CASSLVAGGQNTEAFF.

At least ten counts were recorded for this clonotype. The chain combines TRBV7-2 with TRBJ1-1, with TRBD1 as a possible D gene (5 bases). Germline V gene data show CDR1 as SGHTA and CDR2 as FQGNSA. CDR3 length: 15 residues. V lost 4 bases, J lost 0 bases, and 12 bases lay in between. CDR3: CASSSQGTLNTEAFF. For the CDR3, the DNA is TGTGCCAGCAGCTCCCAGGGCACACTGAACACTGAAGCTTTCTTT. The complete variable domain, with remaining parts taken from reference TRBV7-2 and TRBJ1-1, reads GAGVSQSPSNKVTEKGKDVELRCDPISGHTALYWYRQSLGQGLEFLIYFQGNSAPDKSGLPSDRFSAERTGGSVSTLTIQRTQQEDSAVYLCASSSQGTLNTEAFFGQGTRLTVV.